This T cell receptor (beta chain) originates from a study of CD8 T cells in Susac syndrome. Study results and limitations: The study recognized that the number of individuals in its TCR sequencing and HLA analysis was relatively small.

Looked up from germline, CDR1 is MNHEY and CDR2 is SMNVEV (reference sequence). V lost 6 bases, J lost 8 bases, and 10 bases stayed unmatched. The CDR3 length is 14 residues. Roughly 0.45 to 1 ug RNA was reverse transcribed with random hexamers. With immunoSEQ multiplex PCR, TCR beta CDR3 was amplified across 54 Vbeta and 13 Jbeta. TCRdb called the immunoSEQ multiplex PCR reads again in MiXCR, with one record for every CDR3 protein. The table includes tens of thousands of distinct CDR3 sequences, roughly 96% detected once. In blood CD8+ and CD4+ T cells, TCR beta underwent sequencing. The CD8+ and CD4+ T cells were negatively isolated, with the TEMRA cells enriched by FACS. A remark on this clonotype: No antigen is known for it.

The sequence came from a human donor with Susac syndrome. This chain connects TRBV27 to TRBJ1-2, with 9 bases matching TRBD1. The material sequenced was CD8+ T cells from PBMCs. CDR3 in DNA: TGTGCCAGCAGAATCCTAGGGGACAGGGAGGGCTACACCTTC. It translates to CASRILGDREGYTF.